What follows describes a single TCR beta chain. The same CDR3 is also encoded by other DNA sequences in this sample. The source of the sample is a study of shared clonotypes between healthy human individuals. Study as a whole: Donor ages ranged 18 to 49 years: a couple of women, a few men.

Data came from immunoSEQ multiplex PCR; TCRdb stores just in-frame clones and leaves some out. Of some 2.4 million clones listed, 93% are singletons. Germline V gene lookup returns CDR1 SGHTA and CDR2 FQGTGA. The length of the CDR3 is 12 residues. The germline V and J ends were trimmed by 1 base and 6 bases, with 3 bases remaining between them. The genes are TRBV7-3 and TRBJ2-2, with D unresolved. This TCR was recovered from a man between 18 and 29 years old in good health. Some clones in this sample may be carry-over from other donors' samples. Sequencing was performed on naive CD4+ T cells from PBMCs. Subset noted: CD45RA+ positively selected. CDR3 region: CASSLIPGELFF. The CDR3 nucleotides read TGTGCCAGCAGCTTAATTCCCGGGGAGCTGTTTTTT.